Listed below are T cell receptor beta chains from one sample, sequenced in a study of cytomegalovirus exposure and HLA in healthy donors. Produced via immunoSEQ multiplex PCR; TCRdb's table is partial and in-frame only. The table records fewer than 110,000 clones, roughly 80% of them present only once. Sequences were obtained from PBMCs. Every receptor here comes from a young man in good health and CMV-seronegative. Both conserved end residues are part of each CDR3. The D gene is left open where the match is weak. Clone sizes are given selectively: once, few, many, or a class where the clone is expanded.

J gene: TRBJ2-7
clone size: -
D gene: -
CDR3 length: 14
V gene: TRBV29-1
CDR3 protein: CSVHNDDSSYEQYF
CDR3 DNA: TGCAGCGTCCATAACGACGACAGCTCCTACGAGCAGTACTTC

J gene: TRBJ1-5
clone size: few
D gene: -
CDR3 length: 14
V gene: TRBV6-1
CDR3 protein: CASSPVVESQPQHF
CDR3 DNA: TGTGCCAGCAGTCCCGTTGTCGAGAGTCAGCCCCAGCATTTT

J gene: TRBJ1-1
clone size: -
D gene: -
CDR3 length: 13
V gene: TRBV6-4
CDR3 protein: CASSPPRSAEAFF
CDR3 DNA: TGTGCCAGCAGCCCTCCTCGAAGCGCTGAAGCTTTCTTT

J gene: TRBJ1-5
clone size: once
D gene: TRBD1
CDR3 length: 14
V gene: TRBV7-9
CDR3 protein: CASSGGTVNQPQHF
CDR3 DNA: TGTGCCAGCAGCGGCGGGACAGTCAATCAGCCCCAGCATTTT

J gene: TRBJ2-5
clone size: -
D gene: -
CDR3 length: 12
V gene: TRBV10-3
CDR3 protein: CAISESGETQYF
CDR3 DNA: TGTGCCATCAGTGAGTCCGGAGAGACCCAGTACTTC

J gene: TRBJ2-3
clone size: -
D gene: TRBD2
CDR3 length: 16
V gene: TRBV11-1
CDR3 protein: CASSLWLAVSTDTQYF
CDR3 DNA: TGTGCCAGCAGCTTATGGCTAGCGGTTAGCACAGATACGCAGTATTTT

J gene: TRBJ1-4
clone size: -
D gene: TRBD1
CDR3 length: 14
V gene: TRBV6-5
CDR3 protein: CASSSDRGIEKLFF
CDR3 DNA: TGTGCCAGCAGTTCGGACAGGGGGATTGAAAAACTGTTTTTT

J gene: TRBJ2-1
clone size: -
D gene: TRBD1
CDR3 length: 13
V gene: TRBV27
CDR3 protein: CASTLDRGNEQFF
CDR3 DNA: TGTGCCAGCACCCTTGACAGGGGAAATGAGCAGTTCTTC

J gene: TRBJ1-1
clone size: -
D gene: TRBD1
CDR3 length: 16
V gene: TRBV7-2
CDR3 protein: CASSPGTGLMNTEAFF
CDR3 DNA: TGTGCCAGCAGCCCCGGGACAGGGCTCATGAACACTGAAGCTTTCTTT

J gene: TRBJ1-1
clone size: once
D gene: -
CDR3 length: 14
V gene: TRBV29-1
CDR3 protein: CSVQRGKRATEAFF
CDR3 DNA: TGCAGCGTTCAAAGGGGGAAACGAGCCACTGAAGCTTTCTTT

J gene: TRBJ1-5
clone size: -
D gene: -
CDR3 length: 14
V gene: TRBV30
CDR3 protein: CAWSSDSAHQPQHF
CDR3 DNA: TGTGCCTGGAGTTCGGACAGCGCCCATCAGCCCCAGCATTTT

J gene: TRBJ1-5
clone size: -
D gene: -
CDR3 length: 15
V gene: TRBV6-5
CDR3 protein: CASSKTSSFSRPQHF
CDR3 DNA: TGTGCCAGCAGTAAAACCTCGAGTTTCTCTCGGCCCCAGCATTTT

J gene: TRBJ1-4
clone size: -
D gene: -
CDR3 length: 15
V gene: TRBV6-5
CDR3 protein: CASSPQLGTNEKLFF
CDR3 DNA: TGTGCCAGCAGTCCCCAACTAGGAACTAATGAAAAACTGTTTTTT

J gene: TRBJ2-5
clone size: -
D gene: -
CDR3 length: 13
V gene: TRBV19
CDR3 protein: CARRSASQETQYF
CDR3 DNA: TGTGCCAGGCGAAGCGCAAGCCAAGAGACCCAGTACTTC

J gene: TRBJ2-7
clone size: few
D gene: -
CDR3 length: 12
V gene: TRBV29-1
CDR3 protein: CSVEGPDYEQYF
CDR3 DNA: TGCAGCGTTGAAGGGCCCGATTACGAGCAGTACTTC

J gene: TRBJ1-2
clone size: -
D gene: -
CDR3 length: 13
V gene: TRBV10-1
CDR3 protein: CASTTEEGYGYTF
CDR3 DNA: TGCGCCAGCACCACAGAGGAGGGGTATGGCTACACCTTC

J gene: TRBJ1-1
clone size: -
D gene: -
CDR3 length: 15
V gene: TRBV29-1
CDR3 protein: CSVENGKRGDTEAFF
CDR3 DNA: TGCAGCGTTGAGAATGGGAAGCGGGGGGACACTGAAGCTTTCTTT

J gene: TRBJ2-7
clone size: few
D gene: -
CDR3 length: 13
V gene: TRBV5-6
CDR3 protein: CASSFGRAYEQYF
CDR3 DNA: TGTGCCAGCAGCTTCGGGAGAGCCTACGAGCAGTACTTC

J gene: TRBJ1-1
clone size: -
D gene: -
CDR3 length: 14
V gene: TRBV11-2
CDR3 protein: CASGPGHPNTEAFF
CDR3 DNA: TGTGCCAGCGGACCGGGACACCCGAACACTGAAGCTTTCTTT

J gene: TRBJ1-5
clone size: -
D gene: -
CDR3 length: 13
V gene: TRBV30
CDR3 protein: CAWNDRGNQPQHF
CDR3 DNA: TGTGCCTGGAATGATAGAGGCAATCAGCCCCAGCATTTT

J gene: TRBJ2-7
clone size: -
D gene: -
CDR3 length: 15
V gene: TRBV6-5
CDR3 protein: CASRIDSYLSYEQYF
CDR3 DNA: TGTGCCAGCCGAATTGACTCTTACCTCTCCTACGAGCAGTACTTC

J gene: TRBJ2-5
clone size: -
D gene: -
CDR3 length: 16
V gene: TRBV29-1
CDR3 protein: CSVWIGGGGRQETQYF
CDR3 DNA: TGCAGCGTTTGGATTGGAGGGGGCGGCCGTCAAGAGACCCAGTACTTC

J gene: TRBJ2-7
clone size: -
D gene: TRBD1
CDR3 length: 13
V gene: TRBV5-1
CDR3 protein: CASSQGTVYEQYF
CDR3 DNA: TGCGCCAGCAGCCAAGGGACAGTTTACGAGCAGTACTTC

J gene: TRBJ2-7
clone size: -
D gene: TRBD2
CDR3 length: 17
V gene: TRBV5-4
CDR3 protein: CASSRGLAGGQAYEQYF
CDR3 DNA: TGTGCCAGCAGCAGGGGACTAGCGGGAGGTCAGGCCTACGAGCAGTACTTC

J gene: TRBJ1-1
clone size: -
D gene: TRBD1
CDR3 length: 16
V gene: TRBV11-2
CDR3 protein: CASSLWSRQGNTEAFF
CDR3 DNA: TGTGCCAGCAGCTTATGGTCCCGACAGGGGAACACTGAAGCTTTCTTT

J gene: TRBJ1-1
clone size: few
D gene: -
CDR3 length: 13
V gene: TRBV6-1
CDR3 protein: CASSEVRGTEAFF
CDR3 DNA: TGTGCCAGCAGTGAGGTCCGGGGGACTGAAGCTTTCTTT

J gene: TRBJ2-7
clone size: -
D gene: -
CDR3 length: 14
V gene: TRBV5-6
CDR3 protein: CASSSTRAAYEQYF
CDR3 DNA: TGTGCCAGCAGCTCCACCAGGGCAGCCTACGAGCAGTACTTC

J gene: TRBJ1-1
clone size: -
D gene: -
CDR3 length: 13
V gene: TRBV28
CDR3 protein: CASSRRQYSEAFF
CDR3 DNA: TGTGCCAGCAGCCGTAGACAGTACTCTGAAGCTTTCTTT

J gene: TRBJ2-3
clone size: -
D gene: -
CDR3 length: 13
V gene: TRBV5-6
CDR3 protein: CASSLASADTQYF
CDR3 DNA: TGTGCCAGCAGCTTGGCCTCCGCAGATACGCAGTATTTT

J gene: TRBJ1-1
clone size: -
D gene: -
CDR3 length: 11
V gene: TRBV28
CDR3 protein: CASSFDTEAFF
CDR3 DNA: TGTGCCAGCAGTTTCGACACTGAAGCTTTCTTT

J gene: TRBJ2-1
clone size: -
D gene: -
CDR3 length: 16
V gene: TRBV6-5
CDR3 protein: CASSYASGIGDNEQFF
CDR3 DNA: TGTGCCAGCAGTTACGCTTCAGGGATTGGCGACAATGAGCAGTTCTTC

J gene: TRBJ2-4
clone size: -
D gene: TRBD2
CDR3 length: 15
V gene: TRBV7-9
CDR3 protein: CASSAAGTSGRGTYF
CDR3 DNA: TGTGCCAGCAGCGCCGCCGGGACTAGCGGGAGGGGGACGTACTTC

J gene: TRBJ1-1
clone size: -
D gene: -
CDR3 length: 14
V gene: TRBV9
CDR3 protein: CASSAGGTRTEAFF
CDR3 DNA: TGTGCCAGCAGCGCGGGAGGGACCAGGACTGAAGCTTTCTTT

J gene: TRBJ2-1
clone size: -
D gene: -
CDR3 length: 17
V gene: TRBV7-8
CDR3 protein: CASSLPMGEDWRGEQFF
CDR3 DNA: TGTGCCAGCAGCTTGCCCATGGGGGAAGACTGGCGGGGTGAGCAGTTCTTC

J gene: TRBJ2-3
clone size: -
D gene: -
CDR3 length: 15
V gene: TRBV13
CDR3 protein: CASRGGGTRGDTQYF
CDR3 DNA: TGTGCCAGCAGGGGAGGCGGGACCCGGGGAGATACGCAGTATTTT

J gene: TRBJ2-7
clone size: once
D gene: -
CDR3 length: 15
V gene: TRBV6-1
CDR3 protein: CASSGPGLGPYEQYF
CDR3 DNA: TGTGCCAGCAGTGGACCGGGATTAGGGCCCTACGAGCAGTACTTC

J gene: TRBJ2-7
clone size: -
D gene: -
CDR3 length: 12
V gene: TRBV7-6
CDR3 protein: CASSYSSYEQYF
CDR3 DNA: TGTGCCAGCAGCTATAGCTCCTACGAGCAGTACTTC

J gene: TRBJ1-3
clone size: -
D gene: TRBD1
CDR3 length: 14
V gene: TRBV30
CDR3 protein: CAWSRGRGGNTIYF
CDR3 DNA: TGTGCCTGGAGTAGGGGGCGCGGGGGAAACACCATATATTTT

J gene: TRBJ1-1
clone size: -
D gene: TRBD1
CDR3 length: 15
V gene: TRBV29-1
CDR3 protein: CSVSLRDRGQTEAFF
CDR3 DNA: TGCAGCGTTTCTCTCCGGGACAGGGGGCAGACTGAAGCTTTCTTT

J gene: TRBJ2-7
clone size: -
D gene: -
CDR3 length: 17
V gene: TRBV10-1
CDR3 protein: CASSDQPPGALSHEQYF
CDR3 DNA: TGCGCCAGCAGTGACCAACCCCCAGGGGCCCTCTCCCACGAGCAGTACTTC

J gene: TRBJ1-5
clone size: -
D gene: TRBD1
CDR3 length: 16
V gene: TRBV7-8
CDR3 protein: CASSRMTGAINQPQHF
CDR3 DNA: TGTGCCAGCAGCCGCATGACAGGGGCGATTAATCAGCCCCAGCATTTT

J gene: TRBJ2-3
clone size: -
D gene: TRBD2
CDR3 length: 14
V gene: TRBV10-2
CDR3 protein: CASSVGGSTDTQYF
CDR3 DNA: TGCGCCAGCAGTGTCGGGGGGAGCACAGATACGCAGTATTTT

J gene: TRBJ2-3
clone size: -
D gene: TRBD2
CDR3 length: 13
V gene: TRBV29-1
CDR3 protein: CSVIAGGPDTQYF
CDR3 DNA: TGCAGTGTCATTGCGGGAGGGCCAGATACGCAGTATTTT

J gene: TRBJ1-6
clone size: -
D gene: -
CDR3 length: 13
V gene: TRBV30
CDR3 protein: CAWSRGAESPLHF
CDR3 DNA: TGTGCCTGGAGTCGGGGGGCCGAATCACCCCTCCACTTT

J gene: TRBJ2-7
clone size: -
D gene: -
CDR3 length: 14
V gene: TRBV27
CDR3 protein: CASSPRTAPYEQYF
CDR3 DNA: TGTGCCAGCAGTCCCCGGACAGCGCCCTACGAGCAGTACTTC

J gene: TRBJ1-2
clone size: -
D gene: -
CDR3 length: 12
V gene: TRBV9
CDR3 protein: CASSEGNFGYTF
CDR3 DNA: TGTGCCAGCAGCGAGGGGAATTTCGGCTACACCTTC

J gene: TRBJ1-1
clone size: few
D gene: -
CDR3 length: 15
V gene: TRBV5-1
CDR3 protein: CASSFRQNMNTEAFF
CDR3 DNA: TGCGCCAGCAGCTTCCGACAGAACATGAACACTGAAGCTTTCTTT

J gene: TRBJ1-2
clone size: -
D gene: TRBD1
CDR3 length: 13
V gene: TRBV9
CDR3 protein: CASSQTGDYGYTF
CDR3 DNA: TGTGCCAGCAGCCAAACAGGGGACTATGGCTACACCTTC

J gene: TRBJ2-3
clone size: once
D gene: -
CDR3 length: 15
V gene: TRBV4-2
CDR3 protein: CASSRLVTSTDTQYF
CDR3 DNA: TGTGCCAGCAGCCGTCTAGTGACTAGCACAGATACGCAGTATTTT

J gene: TRBJ2-3
clone size: -
D gene: -
CDR3 length: 15
V gene: TRBV30
CDR3 protein: CAWSGRLAHTDTQYF
CDR3 DNA: TGTGCCTGGTCCGGTAGGCTAGCGCACACAGATACGCAGTATTTT

J gene: TRBJ1-1
clone size: -
D gene: -
CDR3 length: 11
V gene: TRBV20-1
CDR3 protein: CSASMNTEAFF
CDR3 DNA: TGCAGTGCTTCCATGAACACTGAAGCTTTCTTT

J gene: TRBJ2-5
clone size: -
D gene: -
CDR3 length: 13
V gene: TRBV7-3
CDR3 protein: CASSRSHGETQYF
CDR3 DNA: TGTGCCAGCAGCAGGTCCCACGGGGAGACCCAGTACTTC

J gene: TRBJ1-2
clone size: once
D gene: -
CDR3 length: 15
V gene: TRBV5-1
CDR3 protein: CASSQGGAAQTGYTF
CDR3 DNA: TGCGCCAGCTCGCAAGGAGGGGCAGCCCAAACTGGCTACACCTTC

J gene: TRBJ1-1
clone size: -
D gene: -
CDR3 length: 14
V gene: TRBV6-1
CDR3 protein: CASRRQVPDTEAFF
CDR3 DNA: TGTGCCAGCAGGAGACAGGTTCCGGACACTGAAGCTTTCTTT

J gene: TRBJ1-1
clone size: once
D gene: TRBD1
CDR3 length: 14
V gene: TRBV28
CDR3 protein: CASRTGTGFSEAFF
CDR3 DNA: TGTGCCAGCAGAACCGGGACAGGGTTCTCTGAAGCTTTCTTT

J gene: TRBJ1-1
clone size: -
D gene: -
CDR3 length: 12
V gene: TRBV5-1
CDR3 protein: CASSLRDTEAFF
CDR3 DNA: TGCGCCAGCAGCTTGCGGGATACTGAAGCTTTCTTT

J gene: TRBJ2-2
clone size: -
D gene: -
CDR3 length: 14
V gene: TRBV9
CDR3 protein: CASSVELNTGELFF
CDR3 DNA: TGTGCCAGCAGCGTTGAGTTGAACACCGGGGAGCTGTTTTTT

J gene: TRBJ1-1
clone size: -
D gene: TRBD1
CDR3 length: 15
V gene: TRBV6-5
CDR3 protein: CASSSRQGGNTEAFF
CDR3 DNA: TGTGCCAGCAGTTCACGACAGGGAGGAAACACTGAAGCTTTCTTT

J gene: TRBJ2-7
clone size: -
D gene: -
CDR3 length: 10
V gene: TRBV30
CDR3 protein: CAWSHGEQYF
CDR3 DNA: TGTGCCTGGAGCCACGGGGAGCAGTACTTC

J gene: TRBJ1-5
clone size: -
D gene: -
CDR3 length: 13
V gene: TRBV9
CDR3 protein: CASSGAGDQPQHF
CDR3 DNA: TGTGCCAGCAGCGGCGCGGGGGATCAGCCCCAGCATTTT